This T cell receptor (beta chain) was retrieved from a study of blood T cell repertoires in COVID-19 (TCRdb year 2020). For the study in its entirety: Collaborator samples came from the United States, Italy and Spain and covered acute and convalescent phases of COVID-19. The material from the prospective study consisted of cDNA or gDNA derived from T cells, B-cell-depleted T cells, or PBMCs. The dataset comprised deeply sampled blood TCRbeta repertoires from subjects exposed to, actively infected with, or recovered from COVID-19. The repertoires were made available in a free public database intended to serve as a resource for research on the immune response to SARS-CoV-2. Samples came from the ongoing ImmuneRACE study (first 160 participants) plus 1,254 subjects from 6 global collaborators. Nearly every sample came with metadata listing a de-identified subject ID, COVID-19 status, age in years and sex. Where HLA class I and class II types were available, the types were taken from metadata supplied by the sample provider, not from assay-based typing.

The immunoSEQ Assay, a bias-controlled multiplex PCR, was used to amplify TCRbeta CDR3 regions from genomic DNA. Per the source publication's procedure: The number of nucleated cells in each sample was estimated from the amplification of reference gene primers within the assay. To quantify the absolute abundance of each unique TCRbeta CDR3 rearrangement, sequence reads were collapsed and filtered. Productive Simpson clonality was computed per sample as the square root of Simpson's diversity index over productive rearrangements. The clones in this table, taken by TCRdb from immuneACCESS, are in-frame only. Not every clone is retained; where verified, under half of the shortfall comes from an unresolved V gene, and the cause of the rest is unknown. That table gives V, J and clone size, and the DNA gave D and trimming. Here the sample has over 150,000 clones; roughly 83% occur a single time. The ten largest clonotypes hold less than 30% of the sample.

Sequences LGHDT (CDR1) and YNNKEL (CDR2) are obtained from the germline V gene (reference sequence). V has 1 base trimmed and J has 2 bases trimmed; junction bases matching no gene number 5. Including cysteine and phenylalanine, the CDR3 has 16 amino acids. The kept DNA is CDR3 alone, 48 bases in frame from the first base. Comment on this clone: Its recognized antigen is unknown. Base quality data are lacking; no much larger clone is found one base away.

The collaborating institutions used their own protocols to collect whole blood in K2EDTA tubes. For TCRbeta analysis, collaborator samples were shipped as frozen whole blood, as isolated PBMCs, or as DNA extracted from either sample type. The investigation overall reported the following: The amount of clinical and demographic metadata varied by source and participant and was provided uncurated.

Sequencing was performed on peripheral blood. The sequence was obtained from a woman aged 55-75 years with acute or convalescent COVID-19. The V and J segments used are TRBV3-1 (or the pseudogene TRBV3-2) and TRBJ1-3, and TRBD1 aligns with 7 junction nucleotides. The CDR3 loop reads CASSQAGTAAGNTIYF. The bases read TGTGCCAGCAGCCAAGCCGGGACAGCAGCTGGAAACACCATATATTTT.